The clone carrying this TCR beta chain was seen only once. Germline lookup yields CDR1 PRHDT and CDR2 FYEKMQ (reference sequence). The CDR3 consists of 14 residues. Trimming removed 5 bases at V and 6 bases at J, with 17 bases between. The data belong to a study of human T cells and chemical hapten exposure. Time point specified: patch test 2, 6 weeks after DPC sensitization. Described treatment: therapeutic diphenylcyclopropenone sensitization with weekly scalp DPC. Total RNA came from unfractionated whole blood. TCRdb reprocessed the RACE reads via MiXCR and lists one record per CDR3 protein. This table has roughly 43,000 distinct CDR3 sequences, approximately 9.6% appearing once.

This sample comprised whole blood, obtained in connection with sensitization to the hapten diphenylcyclopropenone (DPC). The TCR sequence derives from a woman aged 25 to 39 with alopecia areata. Some clones in this sample may be carry-over from other donors' samples. The chain recombines TRBV13 with TRBJ2-7, with D perhaps given as TRBD1 or TRBD2 (5 bases each). Here the CDR3 DNA reads TGTGCCAGCAGCCCAAGTCCCCCAGGGAGCGAGCAGTACTTC. Translated: CASSPSPPGSEQYF.